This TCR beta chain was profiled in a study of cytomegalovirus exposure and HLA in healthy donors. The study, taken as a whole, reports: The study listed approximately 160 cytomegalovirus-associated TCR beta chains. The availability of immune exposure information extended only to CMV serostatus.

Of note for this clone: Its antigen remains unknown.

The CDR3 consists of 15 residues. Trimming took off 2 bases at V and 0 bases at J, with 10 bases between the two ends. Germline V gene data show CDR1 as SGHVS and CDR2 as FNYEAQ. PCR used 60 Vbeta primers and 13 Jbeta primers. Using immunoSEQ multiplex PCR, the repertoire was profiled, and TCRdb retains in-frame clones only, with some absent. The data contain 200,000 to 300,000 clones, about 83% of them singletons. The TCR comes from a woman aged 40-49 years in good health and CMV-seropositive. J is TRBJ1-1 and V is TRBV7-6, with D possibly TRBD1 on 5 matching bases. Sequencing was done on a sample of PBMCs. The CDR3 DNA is TGTGCCAGCAGCTTACAACAGGCGTTGAACACTGAAGCTTTCTTT. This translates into CASSLQQALNTEAFF.